Sequencing of this TCR beta chain was carried out in a study of cytomegalovirus exposure and HLA in healthy donors. Study information: It was reported in a later analysis that the roughly 120 validation repertoires used the same platform as the 500 to 700 first-cohort repertoires.

Concerning this clone: Its antigen is unidentified.

The donors were part of the validation cohort, which consisted of some 120 subjects and was separate from the first cohort of 600 to 850 subjects. General study results and limits: Overall, roughly 170 TCR beta chains were annotated as cytomegalovirus-associated.

Germline CDR1 and CDR2: MNHEY and SMNVEV (reference sequence). The length of the CDR3 is 14 residues. V was trimmed by 4 bases and J by 4 bases, leaving 11 bases between them. Method: immunoSEQ multiplex PCR; TCRdb's copy keeps in-frame clones and lacks some. Of about 160,000 clones detected, around four fifths appear once; the ten largest clones hold 2% to 2.5%. This sequence joins TRBV27 and TRBJ1-5; no reliable D call. Sequencing input: PBMCs. The TCR comes from a young man in good health and CMV-seropositive. The CDR3 reads CASSSGPGNQPQHF. The CDR3 DNA is TGTGCCAGCAGTTCCGGACCGGGAAATCAGCCCCAGCATTTT.